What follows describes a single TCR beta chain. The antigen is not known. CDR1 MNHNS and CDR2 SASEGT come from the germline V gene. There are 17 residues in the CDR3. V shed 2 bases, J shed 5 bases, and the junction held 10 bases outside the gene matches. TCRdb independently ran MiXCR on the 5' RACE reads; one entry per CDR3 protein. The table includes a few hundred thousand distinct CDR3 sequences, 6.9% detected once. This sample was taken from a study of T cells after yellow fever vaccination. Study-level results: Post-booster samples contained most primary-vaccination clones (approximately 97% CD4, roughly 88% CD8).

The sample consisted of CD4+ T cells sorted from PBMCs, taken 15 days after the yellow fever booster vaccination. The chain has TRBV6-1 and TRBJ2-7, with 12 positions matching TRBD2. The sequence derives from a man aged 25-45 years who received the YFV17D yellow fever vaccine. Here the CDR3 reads CASSEFPSGRAIHEQYF. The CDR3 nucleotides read TGTGCCAGCAGTGAATTTCCTAGCGGGAGGGCCATCCACGAGCAGTACTTC.